Sequencing of this TCR beta chain was carried out in a study of shared clonotypes between healthy human individuals. General study results and limits: Clonotypes not shared had lower generation probabilities than those common to all four donors. A limitation of the genetic and exposure-history diversity represented arose from few donors.

The V end was cut by 6 bases, the J end by 4 bases, with 18 bases between. The CDR3 has 16 amino acids. CDR1 is MRHNA and CDR2 is SNTAGT in the germline V gene. This table comes from immunoSEQ multiplex PCR, and its TCRdb copy is limited to in-frame clones, with some not included. This repertoire shows about 1.4 million clones, around 95% found once; its top ten account for 1% to 1.5%. Division of CD4+ cells produced a CD45RA+ naive subset and a CD45RA-negative memory subset. About this clone itself: Antigen unknown.

This clonotype was obtained from a man between 25 and 39 years old in good health. Sequencing was done on a sample of naive CD4+ T cells sorted from blood. Subset: CD45RA+ positively selected. The chain employs TRBV6-4 and TRBJ2-2; D possibly corresponds to TRBD2 (6 bases). The CDR3 loop reads CASSRSGGVGTGELFF. CDR3 DNA: TGTGCCAGCAGCCGCTCCGGGGGTGTGGGCACCGGGGAGCTGTTTTTT.